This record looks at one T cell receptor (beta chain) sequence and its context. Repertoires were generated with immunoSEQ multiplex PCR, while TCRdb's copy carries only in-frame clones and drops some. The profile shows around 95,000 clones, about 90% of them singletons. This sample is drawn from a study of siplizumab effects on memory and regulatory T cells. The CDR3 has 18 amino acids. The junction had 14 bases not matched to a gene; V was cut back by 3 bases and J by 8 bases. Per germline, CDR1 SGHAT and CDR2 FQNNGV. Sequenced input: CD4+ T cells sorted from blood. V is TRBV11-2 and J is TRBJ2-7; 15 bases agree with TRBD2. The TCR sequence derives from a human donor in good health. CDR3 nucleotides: TGTGCCAGCAGCTTCAGGACTAGCGGGGGGGGAGCAGATAGCAAGCAGTACTTC. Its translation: CASSFRTSGGGADSKQYF.